This T cell receptor (beta chain) came from a study of post-analysis software for immune sequencing data. Looking at the study overall: The disease courses covered relapsing-remitting, secondary progressive and progressive-relapsing multiple sclerosis. Overall study results and limits: The five TRBV segments detected at higher frequency in patients than in controls included TRBV5-6, TRBV5-1 and TRBV20-1. Controls significantly exceeded multiple sclerosis patients in normalized Chao1 diversity.

TCR beta cDNA libraries had unique molecular identifiers. TCRdb called the PCR reads again in MiXCR, with one record for every CDR3 protein. This table has roughly 650,000 distinct CDR3 sequences, 55% to 60% appearing once. The table lists this clonotype with a few counts. The antigen is unknown. This CDR3 spans 14 amino acids. CDR1 and CDR2 from the germline V gene are SQVTM and ANQGSEA. After removal of 4 bases from V and 6 bases from J, the junction contained 8 bases not matched to a gene. This chain links TRBV29-1 with TRBJ2-3; 9 bases are shared with TRBD1. Sample: blood. This TCR derives from a girl aged 2 to 10 with multiple sclerosis. The CDR3 DNA is TGCAGCGTTGGGTACAGGGGGCAGGTTGATACGCAGTATTTT. This sequence encodes CSVGYRGQVDTQYF.